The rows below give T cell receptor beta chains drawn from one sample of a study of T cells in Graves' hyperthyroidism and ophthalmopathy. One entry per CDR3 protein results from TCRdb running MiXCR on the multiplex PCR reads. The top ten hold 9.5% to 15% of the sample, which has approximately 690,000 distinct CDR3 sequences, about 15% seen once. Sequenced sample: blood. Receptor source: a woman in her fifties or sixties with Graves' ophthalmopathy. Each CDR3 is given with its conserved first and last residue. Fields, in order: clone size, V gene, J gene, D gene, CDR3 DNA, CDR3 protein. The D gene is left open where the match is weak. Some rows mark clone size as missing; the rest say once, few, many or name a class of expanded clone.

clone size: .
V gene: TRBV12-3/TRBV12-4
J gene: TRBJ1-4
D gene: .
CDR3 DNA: TGTGCCAGCAGGCCCGATGCGAATGAAAAACTGTTTTTT
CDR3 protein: CASRPDANEKLFF

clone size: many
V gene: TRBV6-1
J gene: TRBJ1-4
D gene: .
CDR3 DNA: TGTGCCAGCTTCATTGGAGGTATCGGTAATGAAAAACTGTTTTTT
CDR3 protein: CASFIGGIGNEKLFF

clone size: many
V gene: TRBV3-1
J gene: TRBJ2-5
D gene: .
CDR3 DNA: TGTGCCAGCAGCCGACGGTCCAGGGAGACCCAGTACTTC
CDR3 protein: CASSRRSRETQYF

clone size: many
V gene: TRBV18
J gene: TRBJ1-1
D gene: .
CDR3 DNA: TGTGCCAGCTCACCTTTACAGAGCATGAACACTGAAGCTTTCTTT
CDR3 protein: CASSPLQSMNTEAFF

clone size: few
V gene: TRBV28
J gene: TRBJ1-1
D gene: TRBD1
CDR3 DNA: TGTGCCAGCAGTTACCAGGACAGGGGAGGGGCCACTGAAGCTTTCTTT
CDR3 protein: CASSYQDRGGATEAFF

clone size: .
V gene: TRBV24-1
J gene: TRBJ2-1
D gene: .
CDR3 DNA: TGTGCCACCAGTGAACTCGGGACCGTCGATGAGCAGTTCTTC
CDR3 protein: CATSELGTVDEQFF

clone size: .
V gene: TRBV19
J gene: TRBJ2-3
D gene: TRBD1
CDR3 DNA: TGTGCCAGTAGTATAGGAACAGGGGGTTCCCTGACAGATACGCAGTATTTT
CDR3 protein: CASSIGTGGSLTDTQYF

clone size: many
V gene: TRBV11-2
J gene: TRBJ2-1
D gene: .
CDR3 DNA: TGTGCCAGCAGCTTAGATGCCGGCTGGGGGAATGAGCAGTTCTTC
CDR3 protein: CASSLDAGWGNEQFF

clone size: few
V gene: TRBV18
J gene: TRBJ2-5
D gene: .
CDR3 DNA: TGTGCCAGCACGCCGCGTGACCAAGAGACCCAGTACTTC
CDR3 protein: CASTPRDQETQYF

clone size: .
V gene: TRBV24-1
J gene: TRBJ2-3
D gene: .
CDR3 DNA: TGTGCCACCAGTGATTTAGAGGGGACCACAGATACGCAGTATTTT
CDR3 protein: CATSDLEGTTDTQYF

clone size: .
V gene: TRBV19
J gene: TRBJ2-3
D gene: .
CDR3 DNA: TGTGCCAGTAGCGGGGGCGGACCCACAGATACGCAGTATTTT
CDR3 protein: CASSGGGPTDTQYF

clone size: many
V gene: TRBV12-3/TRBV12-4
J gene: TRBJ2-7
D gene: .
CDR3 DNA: TGTGCCAGCAGTTTAGGACAGGCCACCTACGAGCAGTACTTC
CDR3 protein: CASSLGQATYEQYF

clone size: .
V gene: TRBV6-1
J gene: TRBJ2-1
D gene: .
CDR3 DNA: TGTGCCAGCAGGGGTCTCTCTAGCGCACTCATATACAATGAGCAGTTCTTC
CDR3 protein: CASRGLSSALIYNEQFF

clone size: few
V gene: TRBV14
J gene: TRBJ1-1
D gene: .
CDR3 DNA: TGTGCCAGCAGCCGCCGGGGCACTGAAGCTTTCTTT
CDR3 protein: CASSRRGTEAFF

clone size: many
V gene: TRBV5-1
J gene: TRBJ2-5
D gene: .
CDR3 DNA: TGCGCCAGCAGCTTGCAAGCAGGGCACCAAGAGACCCAGTACTTC
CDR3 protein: CASSLQAGHQETQYF